This is a list of T cell receptor beta chains from one sample in a study of neurological immune-mediated disorders. From the 5' RACE reads, TCRdb called clonotypes with MiXCR, one entry per CDR3 protein. The data contain approximately 30,000 distinct CDR3 sequences, 5% to 8% of them seen just once; the ten biggest clones take up about 9%. The sequenced material came from PBMCs. The source is a woman aged 50 to 60 in good health. Each CDR3 is given with its conserved first and last residue. Fields, in order: clone size, V gene, J gene, D gene, CDR3 protein, CDR3 DNA. The D gene is left open where the match is weak. Clone size is stated in some rows and not others, as once, few, many or a class when expanded.

>many|TRBV28|TRBJ2-7|NA
CASSLAGRTLRGQYF
TGTGCCAGCAGTTTAGCGGGACGAACATTACGAGGGCAGTACTTC
>many|TRBV11-2|TRBJ1-1|NA
CASSLSQEYKAFF
TGTGCCAGCAGCTTATCCCAGGAATATAAAGCTTTCTTT
>many|TRBV5-5|TRBJ2-7|TRBD1
CASSDRGTFPHEQYF
TGTGCCAGCAGCGACAGGGGGACCTTTCCCCACGAGCAGTACTTC
>many|TRBV6-2/TRBV6-3|TRBJ2-7|TRBD1
CASRENGQGKYEQYF
TGTGCCAGCAGGGAGAACGGACAGGGGAAATACGAGCAGTACTTC
>many|TRBV14|TRBJ1-1|NA
CASSQVYGGTEAFF
TGTGCCAGCAGCCAAGTTTACGGTGGCACTGAAGCTTTCTTT
>many|TRBV18|TRBJ1-1|TRBD1
CASSDRGLNTEAFF
TGTGCCAGCTCCGACAGGGGGTTGAACACTGAAGCTTTCTTT
>many|TRBV11-2|TRBJ2-1|NA
CASSLGAGGPANEQFF
TGTGCCAGCAGCTTAGGGGCTGGGGGGCCGGCGAATGAGCAGTTCTTC
>medium-sized|TRBV7-9|TRBJ2-7|TRBD2
CASSFSGRADEQYF
TGTGCCAGCAGCTTTAGCGGGAGGGCCGACGAGCAGTACTTC
>many|TRBV29-1|TRBJ1-2|TRBD1
CSVTGVEGYTF
TGCAGCGTGACAGGGGTAGAGGGCTACACCTTC
>few|TRBV3-1|TRBJ2-2|TRBD2
CASIRAGGTGELFF
TGTGCCAGCATCCGAGCGGGAGGTACCGGGGAGCTGTTTTTT
>many|TRBV5-4|TRBJ2-5|NA
CASSFAGQETQYF
TGTGCCAGCAGCTTCGCGGGACAAGAGACCCAGTACTTC
>many|TRBV20-1|TRBJ2-4|TRBD2
CSARWLNLAGGSKNIQYF
TGCAGTGCTAGATGGTTGAATCTAGCGGGAGGCTCCAAAAACATTCAGTACTTC
>many|TRBV5-6|TRBJ2-5|TRBD1
CASSYGQGQETQYF
TGTGCCAGCAGCTACGGACAGGGTCAAGAGACCCAGTACTTC
>many|TRBV30|TRBJ1-6|TRBD1
CAWARDRASPLHF
TGTGCCTGGGCAAGGGACAGGGCTTCACCCCTCCACTTT
>many|TRBV20-1|TRBJ2-1|NA
CSARDRPPANEQFF
TGCAGTGCTAGAGATCGCCCCCCGGCGAATGAGCAGTTCTTC
>many|TRBV5-1|TRBJ2-2|NA
CASSLDSEGGELFF
TGCGCCAGCAGCTTGGACTCGGAAGGCGGGGAGCTGTTTTTT
>many|TRBV7-3|TRBJ1-6|TRBD1
CASSLSGQGGATPLHF
TGTGCCAGCAGCTTATCCGGACAGGGAGGGGCAACACCCCTCCACTTT
>many|TRBV5-1|TRBJ2-4|TRBD1
CASRPGQGGNIQYF
TGCGCCAGCAGGCCGGGACAGGGTGGAAACATTCAGTACTTC
>many|TRBV25-1|TRBJ2-7|NA
CASRNQGSYEQYF
TGTGCCAGCAGGAACCAGGGCTCCTACGAGCAGTACTTC
>many|TRBV7-6|TRBJ1-3|NA
CASSFGGENTIYF
TGTGCCAGCAGCTTTGGGGGGGAGAACACCATATATTTT
>many|TRBV29-1|TRBJ2-7|TRBD1
CSVYYRGSYEQYF
TGCAGCGTTTACTACAGGGGATCCTACGAGCAGTACTTC
>many|TRBV11-3|TRBJ2-2|NA
CASSSTENTGELFF
TGTGCCAGCAGCTCGACGGAGAACACCGGGGAGCTGTTTTTT
>many|TRBV7-2|TRBJ1-4|NA
CASSLAGTNEKLFF
TGTGCCAGCAGCTTAGCTGGAACTAATGAAAAACTGTTTTTT
>many|TRBV20-1|TRBJ1-5|TRBD1
CSAGGQGNQPQHF
TGCAGTGCTGGGGGACAGGGCAATCAGCCCCAGCATTTT
>many|TRBV5-1|TRBJ1-6|NA
CASGTEGGNSPLHF
TGCGCCAGCGGGACCGAGGGCGGTAATTCACCCCTCCACTTT
>many|TRBV14|TRBJ2-7|TRBD1
CASSQGAGGARTWVYEQYF
TGTGCCAGCAGCCAAGGTGCAGGGGGCGCTCGGACATGGGTCTACGAGCAGTACTTC
>many|TRBV20-1|TRBJ2-3|TRBD1
CSAQRGTGGYTDTQYF
TGCAGTGCCCAACGGGGGACAGGGGGTTACACAGATACGCAGTATTTT
>many|TRBV20-1|TRBJ2-7|NA
CSAYAVSNEQYF
TGCAGTGCTTACGCCGTTAGTAACGAGCAGTACTTC
>NA|TRBV6-1|TRBJ2-7|TRBD1
CASSSRQGASYEQYF
TGTGCCAGCAGTTCCCGACAGGGGGCTAGCTACGAGCAGTACTTC
>many|TRBV18|TRBJ1-5|TRBD1
CASFGTGDQPQHF
TGTGCCAGCTTCGGGACAGGGGATCAGCCCCAGCATTTT
>many|TRBV20-1|TRBJ1-5|NA
CSASPFDRLNQPQHF
TGCAGTGCCTCCCCGTTCGACAGACTCAATCAGCCCCAGCATTTT
>medium-sized|TRBV20-1|TRBJ2-7|NA
CSARGGPGSYEQYF
TGCAGTGCTAGAGGAGGCCCTGGCTCCTACGAGCAGTACTTC
>many|TRBV10-3|TRBJ1-6|NA
CAISEKPGLLSSPLHF
TGTGCCATCAGTGAGAAGCCGGGACTACTGAGTTCACCCCTCCACTTT
>many|TRBV18|TRBJ2-5|NA
CASSPFEGLQETQYF
TGTGCCAGCTCACCGTTTGAAGGTCTCCAAGAGACCCAGTACTTC
>many|TRBV3-1|TRBJ2-7|TRBD2
CASMSTSGSSYEQYF
TGTGCCAGCATGTCGACTAGCGGGAGCTCCTACGAGCAGTACTTC
>many|TRBV28|TRBJ1-5|NA
CASRDTGTANQPQHF
TGTGCCAGCAGAGACACCGGGACCGCAAATCAGCCCCAGCATTTT